Listed here is a single T cell receptor (beta chain). Losses at the gene ends were 7 bases for V and 0 bases for J; bases not matched to a gene: 2. Germline-derived CDR1 and CDR2 are SGHTA and FQGNSA. The CDR3 is made up of 14 amino acids. These data originate in a study of blood T cells in healthy people across ages. Using a J-beta primer mix together with a sample-barcoded 5' primer, a second PCR was run for about 6 to 12 cycles. Per sample, CDR3-containing paired-end reads numbered at least 2.5 million. TCRdb itself ran the 5' RACE reads through MiXCR, one entry per CDR3 protein. The sample holds roughly 1.4 million distinct CDR3 sequences; 59% are singletons and the top ten take 6.5% to 8%.

The clonotype originates from a man aged 18 to 29 in good health. The gene calls are TRBV7-2 and TRBJ2-1; 8 bases match TRBD2. The sample taken for sequencing was blood. The CDR3 DNA follows: TGTGCCAGCAAGGCGGGGGGCTCCTACAATGAGCAGTTCTTC. Amino acid sequence: CASKAGGSYNEQFF.